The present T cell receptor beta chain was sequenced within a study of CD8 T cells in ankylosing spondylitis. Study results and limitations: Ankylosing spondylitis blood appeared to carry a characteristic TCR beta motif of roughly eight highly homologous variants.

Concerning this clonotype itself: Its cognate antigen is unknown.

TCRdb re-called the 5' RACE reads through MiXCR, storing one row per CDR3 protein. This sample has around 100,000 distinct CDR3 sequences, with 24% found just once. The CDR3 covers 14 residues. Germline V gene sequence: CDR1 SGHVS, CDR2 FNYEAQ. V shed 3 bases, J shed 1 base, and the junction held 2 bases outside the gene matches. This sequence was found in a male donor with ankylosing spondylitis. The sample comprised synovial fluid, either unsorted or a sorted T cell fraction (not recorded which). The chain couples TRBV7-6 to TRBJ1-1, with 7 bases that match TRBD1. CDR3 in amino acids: CASSLRGPNTEAFF. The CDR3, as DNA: TGTGCCAGCAGCTTGAGGGGGCCGAACACTGAAGCTTTCTTT.